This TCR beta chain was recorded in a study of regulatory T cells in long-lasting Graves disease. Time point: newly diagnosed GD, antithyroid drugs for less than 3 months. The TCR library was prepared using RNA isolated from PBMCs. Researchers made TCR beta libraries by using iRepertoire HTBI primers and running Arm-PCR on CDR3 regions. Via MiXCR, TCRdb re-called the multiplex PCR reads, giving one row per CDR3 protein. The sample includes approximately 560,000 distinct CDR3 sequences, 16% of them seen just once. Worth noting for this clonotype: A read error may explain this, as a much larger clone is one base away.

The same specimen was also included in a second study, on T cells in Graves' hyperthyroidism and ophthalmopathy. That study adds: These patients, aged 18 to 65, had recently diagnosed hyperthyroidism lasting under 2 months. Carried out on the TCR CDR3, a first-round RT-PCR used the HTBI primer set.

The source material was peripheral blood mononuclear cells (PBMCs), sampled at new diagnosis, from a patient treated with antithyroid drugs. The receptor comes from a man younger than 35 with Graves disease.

This CDR3 is CSGRSGRETQYF. The CDR3 DNA follows: TGCAGCGGGAGAAGCGGACGGGAGACCCAGTACTTC. The chain joins TRBV29-1 to TRBJ2-5, with a tentative D call TRBD2 (5 bases). Germline V gene lookup returns CDR1 SQVTM and CDR2 ANQGSEA. Trimming removed 7 bases at V and 5 bases at J, with 14 bases between. The CDR3 totals 12 residues.